This TCR beta chain came from a study of blood T cell repertoires in COVID-19. This CDR3 region has 13 residues. Trimming took off 0 bases at V and 8 bases at J, with 10 bases between the two ends. Looked up from germline, CDR1 is LGHNA and CDR2 is YSLEER. Libraries were prepared by immunoSEQ multiplex PCR; TCRdb keeps only in-frame clonotypes and omits some of them. The repertoire holds over 350,000 clones, around 90% seen once, with more than 1% in the top ten. The sample consisted of PBMCs or T cells enriched from blood (not recorded which). The clonotype comes from a woman younger than 30 who had recovered from COVID-19. This rearrangement joins TRBV4-3 to TRBJ1-1; maybe TRBD1 (5 bases). The CDR3 DNA reads as TGCGCCAGCAGCCAAGAGGGGCAGACGGAAGCTTTCTTT. Translation: CASSQEGQTEAFF.